This TCR beta chain comes out of a study of T cells after posttransplantation cyclophosphamide. The CDR3 is made up of 14 amino acids. The V end lost 8 bases, the J end lost 2 bases, and 13 bases lay between the germline ends. CDR1 and CDR2 from the germline V gene are MNHEY and SVGAGI. The naive gate required viable CD3+CD4+ or CD3+CD8+ cells with CCR7+CD45RA+CD45RO-CD95-CD27+CD28+ phenotype. The repertoire was sequenced with immunoSEQ multiplex PCR; TCRdb's copy has only in-frame clones and lacks some. The sample has roughly 20,000 clones; over 95% are singletons. The chain is built from TRBV6-5 and TRBJ2-1, with D perhaps TRBD2 (7 bases). This TCR was recovered from a man aged 40-49 years in good health, CMV-negative, and a related stem cell transplant donor. Sequencing used naive CD4+ T cells sorted from PBMCs. The CDR3 region is CASGRGSPYNEQFF. CDR3 nucleotides: TGTGCCAGCGGGAGGGGGAGCCCCTACAATGAGCAGTTCTTC.